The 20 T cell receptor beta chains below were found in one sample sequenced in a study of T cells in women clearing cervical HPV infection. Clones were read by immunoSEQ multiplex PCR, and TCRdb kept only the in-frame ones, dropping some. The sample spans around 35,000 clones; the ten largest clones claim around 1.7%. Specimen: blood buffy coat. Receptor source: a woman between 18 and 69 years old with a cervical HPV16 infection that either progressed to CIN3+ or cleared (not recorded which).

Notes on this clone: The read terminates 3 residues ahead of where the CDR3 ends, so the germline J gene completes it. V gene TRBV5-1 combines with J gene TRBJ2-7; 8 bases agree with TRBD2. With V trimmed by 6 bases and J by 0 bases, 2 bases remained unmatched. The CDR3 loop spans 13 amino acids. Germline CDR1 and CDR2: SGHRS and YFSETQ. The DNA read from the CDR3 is TGCGCCAGCAAAGCGGGGGACTCCTACGAG. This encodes CASKAGDSYE. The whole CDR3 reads CASKAGDSYEQYF.

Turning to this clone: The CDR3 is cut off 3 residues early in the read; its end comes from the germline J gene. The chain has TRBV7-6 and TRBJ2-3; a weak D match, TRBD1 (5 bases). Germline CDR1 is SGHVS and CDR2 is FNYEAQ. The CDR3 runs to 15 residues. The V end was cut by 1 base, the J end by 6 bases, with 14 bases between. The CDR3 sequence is CASSLVGAPGDTQYF. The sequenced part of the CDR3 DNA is TGTGCCAGCAGCTTAGTCGGCGCGCCAGGGGATACG.

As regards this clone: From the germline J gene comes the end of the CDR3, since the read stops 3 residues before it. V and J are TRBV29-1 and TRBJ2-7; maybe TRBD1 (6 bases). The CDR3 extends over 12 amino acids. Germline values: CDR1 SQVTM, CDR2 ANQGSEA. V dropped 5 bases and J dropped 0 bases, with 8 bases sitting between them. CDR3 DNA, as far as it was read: TGCAGCGTTCAGGGGAGCTCCTACGAG. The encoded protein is CSVQGSSYE. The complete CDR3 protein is CSVQGSSYEQYF.

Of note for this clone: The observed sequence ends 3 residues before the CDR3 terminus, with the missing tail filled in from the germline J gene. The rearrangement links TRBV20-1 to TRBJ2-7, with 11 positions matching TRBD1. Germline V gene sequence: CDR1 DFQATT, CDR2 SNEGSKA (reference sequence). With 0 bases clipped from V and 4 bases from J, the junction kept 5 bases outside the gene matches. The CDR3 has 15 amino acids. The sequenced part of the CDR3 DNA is TGCAGTGCTAGAGAGGGAGGGACAGGGGGATACGAG. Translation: CSAREGGTGGYE. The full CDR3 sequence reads CSAREGGTGGYEQYF.

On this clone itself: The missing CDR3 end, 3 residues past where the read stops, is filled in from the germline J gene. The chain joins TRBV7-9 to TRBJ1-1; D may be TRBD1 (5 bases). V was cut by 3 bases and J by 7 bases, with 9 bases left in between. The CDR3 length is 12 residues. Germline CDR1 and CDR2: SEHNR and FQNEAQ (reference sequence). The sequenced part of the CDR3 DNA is TGTGCCAGCAGCTTGGGGGGGAATGAA. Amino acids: CASSLGGNE. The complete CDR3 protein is CASSLGGNEAFF. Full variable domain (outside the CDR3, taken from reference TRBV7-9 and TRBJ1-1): DTGVSQNPRHKITKRGQNVTFRCDPISEHNRLYWYRQTLGQGPEFLTYFQNEAQLEKSRLLSDRFSAERPKGSFSTLEIQRTEQGDSAMYLCASSLGGNEAFFGQGTRLTVV.

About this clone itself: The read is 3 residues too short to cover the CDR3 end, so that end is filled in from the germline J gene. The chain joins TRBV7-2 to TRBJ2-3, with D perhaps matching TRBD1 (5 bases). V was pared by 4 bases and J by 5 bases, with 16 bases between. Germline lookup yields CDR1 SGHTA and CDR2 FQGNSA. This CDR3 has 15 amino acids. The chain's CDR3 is CASSSKARQGDTQYF. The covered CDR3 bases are TGTGCCAGCAGCTCCAAGGCCCGCCAGGGAGATACG.

This CDR3 is CSANGLAGGLGETQYF. The covered CDR3 bases are TGCAGTGCTAATGGACTAGCGGGGGGTTTGGGGGAGACC. This chain uses TRBV20-1 with TRBJ2-5; 14 nucleotides line up with TRBD2. The read terminates 3 residues ahead of where the CDR3 ends, so the germline J gene completes it. Germline V gene data show CDR1 as DFQATT and CDR2 as SNEGSKA (reference sequence). This CDR3 has 16 amino acids. Trimming cost V 4 bases and J 5 bases; bases outside gene matches: 9.

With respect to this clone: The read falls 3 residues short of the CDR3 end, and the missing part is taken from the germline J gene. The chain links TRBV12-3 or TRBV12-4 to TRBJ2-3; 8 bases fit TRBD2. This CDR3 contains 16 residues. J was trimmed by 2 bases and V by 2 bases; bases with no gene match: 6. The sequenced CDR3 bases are TGTGCCAGCAGTTTAAGGGCGGGGGGTCTCACAGATACG. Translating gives CASSLRAGGLTDT. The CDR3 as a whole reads CASSLRAGGLTDTQYF.

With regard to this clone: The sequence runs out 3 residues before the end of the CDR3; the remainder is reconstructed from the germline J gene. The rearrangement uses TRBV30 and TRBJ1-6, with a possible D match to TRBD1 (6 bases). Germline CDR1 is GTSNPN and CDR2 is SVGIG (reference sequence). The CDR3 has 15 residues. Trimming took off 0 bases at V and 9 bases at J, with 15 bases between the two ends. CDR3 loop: CAWSVQAGESSPLHF. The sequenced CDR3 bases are TGTGCCTGGAGTGTACAGGCAGGGGAAAGTTCACCC.

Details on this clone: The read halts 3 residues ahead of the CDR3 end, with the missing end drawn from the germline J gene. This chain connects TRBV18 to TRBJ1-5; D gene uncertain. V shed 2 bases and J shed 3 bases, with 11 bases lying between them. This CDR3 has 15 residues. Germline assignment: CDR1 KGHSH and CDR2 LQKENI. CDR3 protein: CASSPSNSLNQPQHF. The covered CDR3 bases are TGTGCCAGCTCACCATCGAACAGTCTCAATCAGCCC.

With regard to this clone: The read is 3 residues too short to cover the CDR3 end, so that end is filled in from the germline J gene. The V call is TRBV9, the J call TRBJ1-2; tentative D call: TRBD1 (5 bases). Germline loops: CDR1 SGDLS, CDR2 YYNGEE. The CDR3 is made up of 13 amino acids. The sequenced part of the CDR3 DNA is TGTGCCAGCAATCTACAGGTAACAGATACC. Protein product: CASNLQVTDT. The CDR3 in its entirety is CASNLQVTDTYTF.

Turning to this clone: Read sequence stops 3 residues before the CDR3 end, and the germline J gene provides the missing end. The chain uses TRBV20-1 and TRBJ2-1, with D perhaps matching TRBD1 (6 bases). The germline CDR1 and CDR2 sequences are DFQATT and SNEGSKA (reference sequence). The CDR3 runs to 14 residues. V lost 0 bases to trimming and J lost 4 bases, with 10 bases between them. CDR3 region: CSAREPTGYNEQFF. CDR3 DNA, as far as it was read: TGCAGTGCTAGAGAGCCGACAGGATACAATGAG.

CDR3 amino acids: CASSLGTGSPYEQYF. The DNA read from the CDR3 is TGTGCCAGCAGCTTAGGGACAGGGTCCCCCTACGAG. The chain couples TRBV7-6 to TRBJ2-7; 8 positions agree with TRBD1. With the read ending 3 residues before the CDR3 end, the germline J gene is used to fill in that end. V lost 1 base and J lost 2; bases outside the gene matches: 4. The CDR3 loop spans 15 amino acids. The germline gives CDR1 SGHVS, CDR2 FNYEAQ.

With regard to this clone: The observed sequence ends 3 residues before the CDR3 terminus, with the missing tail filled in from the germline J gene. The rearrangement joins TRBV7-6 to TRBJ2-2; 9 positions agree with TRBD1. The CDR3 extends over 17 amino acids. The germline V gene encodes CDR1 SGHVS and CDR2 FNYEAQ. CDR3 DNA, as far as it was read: TGTGCCAGCAGCCGATATCCCGGGACAGGGAATAGGTCACCG. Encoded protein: CASSRYPGTGNRSP. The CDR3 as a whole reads CASSRYPGTGNRSPLFF.

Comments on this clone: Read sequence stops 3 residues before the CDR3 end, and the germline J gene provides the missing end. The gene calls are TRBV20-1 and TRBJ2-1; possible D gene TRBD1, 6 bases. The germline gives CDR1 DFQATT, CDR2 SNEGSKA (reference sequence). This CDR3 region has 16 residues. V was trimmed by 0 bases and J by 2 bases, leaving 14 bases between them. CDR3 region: CSARDPGTPTYNEQFF. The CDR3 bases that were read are TGCAGTGCTAGAGACCCCGGGACACCCACCTACAATGAG.

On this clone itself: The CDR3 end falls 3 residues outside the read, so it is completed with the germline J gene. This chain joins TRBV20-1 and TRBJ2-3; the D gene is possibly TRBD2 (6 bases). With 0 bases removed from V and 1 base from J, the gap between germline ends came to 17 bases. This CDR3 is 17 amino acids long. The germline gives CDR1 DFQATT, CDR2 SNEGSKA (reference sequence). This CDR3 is CSARDLFGGIGTDTQYF. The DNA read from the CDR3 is TGCAGTGCTAGAGATCTTTTCGGGGGTATAGGCACAGATACG.

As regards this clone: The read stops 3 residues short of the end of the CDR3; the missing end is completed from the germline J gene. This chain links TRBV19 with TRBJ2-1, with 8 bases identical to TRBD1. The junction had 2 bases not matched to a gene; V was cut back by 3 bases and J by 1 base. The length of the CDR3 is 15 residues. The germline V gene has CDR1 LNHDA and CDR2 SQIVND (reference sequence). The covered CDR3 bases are TGTGCCAGTAGTATTACAGGGGGGTCCTACAATGAG. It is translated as CASSITGGSYNE. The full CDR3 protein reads CASSITGGSYNEQFF.

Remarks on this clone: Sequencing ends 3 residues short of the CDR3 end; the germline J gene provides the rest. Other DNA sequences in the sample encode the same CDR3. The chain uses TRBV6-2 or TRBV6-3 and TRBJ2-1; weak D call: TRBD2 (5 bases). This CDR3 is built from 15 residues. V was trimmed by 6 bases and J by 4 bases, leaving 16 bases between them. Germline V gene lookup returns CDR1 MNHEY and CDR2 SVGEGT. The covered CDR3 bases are TGTGCCAGCAGAACCCCCCCCTCGGGGTACAATGAG. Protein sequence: CASRTPPSGYNE. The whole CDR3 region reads CASRTPPSGYNEQFF.

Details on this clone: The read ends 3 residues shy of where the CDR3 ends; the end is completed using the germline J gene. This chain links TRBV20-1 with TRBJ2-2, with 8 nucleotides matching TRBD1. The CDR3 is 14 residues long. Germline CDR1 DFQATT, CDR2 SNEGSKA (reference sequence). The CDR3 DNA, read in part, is TGCAGTGCTAGAGAGGTTCAGGGGGCCAACGTG. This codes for CSAREVQGANV. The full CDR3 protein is CSAREVQGANVLFF.

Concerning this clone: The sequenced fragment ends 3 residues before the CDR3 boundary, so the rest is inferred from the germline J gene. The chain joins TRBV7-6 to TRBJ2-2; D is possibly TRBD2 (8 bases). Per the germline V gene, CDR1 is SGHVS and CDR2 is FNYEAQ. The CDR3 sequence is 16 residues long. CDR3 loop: CASSPWDSGGNEKLFF. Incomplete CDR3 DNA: TGTGCCAGCAGCCCCTGGGACAGCGGGGGTAATGAAAAG.